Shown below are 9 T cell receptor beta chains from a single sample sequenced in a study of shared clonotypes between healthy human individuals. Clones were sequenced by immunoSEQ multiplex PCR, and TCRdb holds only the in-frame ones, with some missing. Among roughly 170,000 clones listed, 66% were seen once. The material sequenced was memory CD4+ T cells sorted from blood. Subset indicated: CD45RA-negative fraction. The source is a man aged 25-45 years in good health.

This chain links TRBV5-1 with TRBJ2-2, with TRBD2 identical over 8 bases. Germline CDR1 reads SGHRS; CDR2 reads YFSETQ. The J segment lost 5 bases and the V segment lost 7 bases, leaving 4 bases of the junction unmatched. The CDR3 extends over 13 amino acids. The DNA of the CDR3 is TGCGCCAGCGGGGTAGCGGGAACCGGGGAGCTGTTTTTT. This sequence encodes CASGVAGTGELFF. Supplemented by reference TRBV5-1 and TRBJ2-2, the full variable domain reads KAGVTQTPRYLIKTRGQQVTLSCSPISGHRSVSWYQQTPGQGLQFLFEYFSETQRNKGNFPGRFSGRQFSNSRSEMNVSTLELGDSALYLCASGVAGTGELFFGEGSRLTVL.

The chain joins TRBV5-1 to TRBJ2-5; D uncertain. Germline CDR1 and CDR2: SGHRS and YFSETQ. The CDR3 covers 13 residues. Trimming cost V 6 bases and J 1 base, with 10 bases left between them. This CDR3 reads CASTRAGQETQYF. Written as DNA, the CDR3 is TGCGCCAGCACCCGAGCAGGCCAAGAGACCCAGTACTTC.

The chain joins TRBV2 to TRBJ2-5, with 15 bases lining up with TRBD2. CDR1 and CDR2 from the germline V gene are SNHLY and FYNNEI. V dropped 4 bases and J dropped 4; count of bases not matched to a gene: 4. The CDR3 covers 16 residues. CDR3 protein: CASSAGTSGRIETQYF. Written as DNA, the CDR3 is TGTGCCAGCAGTGCCGGGACTAGCGGGAGGATAGAGACCCAGTACTTC.

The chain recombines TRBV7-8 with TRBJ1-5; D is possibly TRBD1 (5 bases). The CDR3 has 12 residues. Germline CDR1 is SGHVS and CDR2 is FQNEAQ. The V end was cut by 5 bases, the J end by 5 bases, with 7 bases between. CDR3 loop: CASSQTDQPQHF. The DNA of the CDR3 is TGTGCCAGCAGCCAGACAGATCAGCCCCAGCATTTT.

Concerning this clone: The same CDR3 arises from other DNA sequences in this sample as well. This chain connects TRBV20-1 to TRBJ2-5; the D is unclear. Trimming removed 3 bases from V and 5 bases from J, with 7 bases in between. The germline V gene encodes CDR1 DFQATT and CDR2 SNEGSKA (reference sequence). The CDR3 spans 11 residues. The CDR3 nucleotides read TGCAGTGCTAGGATAGGGGAGACCCAGTACTTC. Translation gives CSARIGETQYF.

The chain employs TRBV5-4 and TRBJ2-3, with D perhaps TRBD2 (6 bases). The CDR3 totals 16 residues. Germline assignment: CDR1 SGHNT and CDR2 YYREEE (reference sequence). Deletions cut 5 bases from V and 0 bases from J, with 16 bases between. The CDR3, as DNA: TGTGCCAGCAGTCCTCATAGCGGATTTAGCACAGATACGCAGTATTTT. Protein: CASSPHSGFSTDTQYF.

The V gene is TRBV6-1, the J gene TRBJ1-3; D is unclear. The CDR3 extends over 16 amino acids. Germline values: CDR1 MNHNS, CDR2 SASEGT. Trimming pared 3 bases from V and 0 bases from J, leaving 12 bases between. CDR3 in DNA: TGTGCCAGCAGTGACCTACCTAACAGCTCTGGAAACACCATATATTTT. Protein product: CASSDLPNSSGNTIYF.

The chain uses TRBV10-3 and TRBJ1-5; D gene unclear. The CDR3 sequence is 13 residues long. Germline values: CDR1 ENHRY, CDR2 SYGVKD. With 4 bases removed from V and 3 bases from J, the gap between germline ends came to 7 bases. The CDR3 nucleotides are TGTGCCATCAGTGCGGGTGACAATCAGCCCCAGCATTTT. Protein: CAISAGDNQPQHF.

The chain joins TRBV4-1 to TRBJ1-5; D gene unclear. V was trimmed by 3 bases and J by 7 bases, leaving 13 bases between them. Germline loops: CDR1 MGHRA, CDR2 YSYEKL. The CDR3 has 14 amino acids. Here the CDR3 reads CASSQLGPGQPQHF. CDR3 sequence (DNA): TGCGCCAGCAGCCAGCTTGGTCCGGGGCAGCCCCAGCATTTT.